The 19 T cell receptor beta chains presented below share a single source sample, sequenced in a study of vaccination and CD4 T cells after COVID-19. These TCRs are of unknown antigen specificity. Cultured CD4+ T cells had their DNA profiled by the Oncomine TCR Beta short-read assay. TCRdb independently ran MiXCR on the PCR reads; one entry per CDR3 protein. The table shows 20,000 to 25,000 distinct CDR3 sequences, with roughly 74% occurring only once. Described treatment: approximately 9-day PBMC culture with coronavirus spike peptide pools or control peptides (ViraFEST assay). The sequencing input was CD4+ T cells from blood, cultured in vitro. The source is a human donor who had recovered from COVID-19.

The chain recombines TRBV20-1 with TRBJ1-1; D ambiguous. The germline V gene encodes CDR1 DFQATT and CDR2 SNEGSKA (reference sequence). The V end lost 6 bases, the J end lost 7 bases, and 6 bases lay between the germline ends. The CDR3 covers 9 residues. The CDR3 is CSAKDEAFF. In DNA, the CDR3 is TGCAGTGCAAAGGATGAAGCTTTCTTT.

This chain connects TRBV4-1 to TRBJ1-1; 7 nucleotides match TRBD1. This CDR3 contains 15 residues. Germline CDR1 reads MGHRA; CDR2 reads YSYEKL. J gave up 1 base and V 2 bases, and 4 bases lay outside the gene matches. CDR3: CASSQTGTANTEAFF. DNA of the CDR3: TGCGCCAGCAGCCAAACCGGGACAGCGAACACTGAAGCTTTCTTT.

V and J are TRBV28 and TRBJ2-2, with D possibly TRBD2 on 5 matching bases. The ends were cut back, 3 bases at V and 7 bases at J, with 18 bases in the middle. The CDR3 contains 16 residues. The germline V gene has CDR1 MDHEN and CDR2 SYDVKM. The CDR3 region is CASSFRGKTRNGELFF. CDR3 nucleotides: TGTGCCAGCAGTTTCCGGGGAAAGACTCGAAACGGGGAGCTGTTTTTT.

This chain links TRBV30 with TRBJ1-6; D is perhaps TRBD1 (6 bases). The CDR3 is 12 amino acids. Germline CDR1 and CDR2: GTSNPN and SVGIG (reference sequence). Trimming pared 6 bases from V and 10 bases from J, leaving 13 bases between. The CDR3 bases are TGTGCCTGTAGTCAGGGGAGCTCACCCCTCCACTTT. Its translation: CACSQGSSPLHF.

J is TRBJ1-6 and V is TRBV6-5, with D tentatively TRBD1 (5 bases). Between the trimmed V and J ends, which lost 0 bases and 10 bases, there was a span of 16 bases. Germline CDR1 is MNHEY and CDR2 is SVGAGI. The CDR3 runs to 16 residues. The DNA for the CDR3 is TGTGCCAGCAGTTACTCAGAAAGTCGGGGGAAATCACCCCTCCACTTT. Translated: CASSYSESRGKSPLHF.

V gene TRBV15 combines with J gene TRBJ2-3; 10 nucleotides agree with TRBD1. Germline-derived CDR1 and CDR2 are LNHNV and YYDKDF (reference sequence). J was trimmed by 4 bases and V by 7 bases; bases with no gene match: 14. The CDR3 has 17 amino acids. In DNA form, the CDR3 reads TGTGCCACCAAGCCTCGGGGGACAGGGGAATTCGCAGATACGCAGTATTTT. It translates to CATKPRGTGEFADTQYF. The full variable domain, rest sourced from reference TRBV15 and TRBJ2-3, is DAMVIQNPRYQVTQFGKPVTLSCSQTLNHNVMYWYQQKSSQAPKLLFHYYDKDFNNEADTPDNFQSRRPNTSFCFLDIRSPGLGDTAMYLCATKPRGTGEFADTQYFGPGTRLTVL.

The J gene is TRBJ1-1, the V gene TRBV6-1, with D unresolved. CDR1 is MNHNS, CDR2 SASEGT, per germline. The V gene lost 6 bases and the J gene lost 1 base, with 6 bases spanning the gap. This CDR3 has 12 amino acids. DNA of the CDR3: TGTGCCAGCAGACCCAAGAACACTGAAGCTTTCTTT. This translates into CASRPKNTEAFF.

The chain has TRBV30 and TRBJ2-5; D ambiguous. V shed 5 bases and J shed 6 bases, with 13 bases lying between them. The CDR3 length is 12 residues. Germline V gene data show CDR1 as GTSNPN and CDR2 as SVGIG (reference sequence). The CDR3 reads CAWGFGMKTQYF. In nucleotides, the CDR3 is TGTGCCTGGGGCTTCGGTATGAAGACCCAGTACTTC.

In DNA, the CDR3 is TGTGCCACCAGTGATTACAGCTCCGGGGAGCTGTTTTTT. Its translation: CATSDYSSGELFF. This rearrangement joins TRBV24-1 to TRBJ2-2, with D unresolved. Germline loops: CDR1 KGHDR, CDR2 SFDVKD. This CDR3 is built from 13 residues. V dropped 2 bases and J dropped 6 bases, with 6 bases sitting between them.

This clonotype came up once. A single base separates this from a much larger clone, so it may be a read error. This chain links TRBV10-3 with TRBJ1-5, with unresolved D. This CDR3 has 12 amino acids. Germline CDR1 is ENHRY and CDR2 is SYGVKD. The CDR3, as DNA: TGTGCCAGCAGTTTACTTAATCAGCCCCAGCATTTT. Protein product: CASSLLNQPQHF.

This chain's CDR3 is CASSQDRQWNQPQHF. The CDR3 bases are TGCGCCAGCAGCCAAGATCGGCAATGGAACCAGCCCCAGCATTTT. The J gene is TRBJ1-5, the V gene TRBV4-3; D is unresolved. V lost 0 bases to trimming and J lost 7 bases, with 13 bases between them. CDR3 length equals 15 residues. Germline values: CDR1 LGHNA, CDR2 YSLEER.

This chain links TRBV30 with TRBJ2-5; D possibly corresponds to TRBD2 (5 bases). Germline V gene data show CDR1 as GTSNPN and CDR2 as SVGIG (reference sequence). The germline V and J ends were trimmed by 4 bases and 5 bases, with 11 bases remaining between them. CDR3 size: 12 residues. CDR3 residues: CAWISPGETQYF. The CDR3, as DNA: TGTGCCTGGATTTCTCCGGGGGAGACCCAGTACTTC.

CDR3 in amino acids: CASSYSGTGGPVGNTIYF. For the CDR3, the DNA is TGTGCCAGCAGTTACTCCGGGACAGGGGGACCGGTTGGAAACACCATATATTTT. The V call is TRBV6-5, the J call TRBJ1-3, with 11 nucleotides matching TRBD1. Trimming cost V 0 bases and J 3 bases; bases outside gene matches: 7. The CDR3 is 18 amino acids. The germline CDR1 and CDR2 sequences are MNHEY and SVGAGI.

A remark on this clonotype: One end of the junction does not line up with germline, which may come from a read error. This sequence joins TRBV7-9 and TRBJ2-7, with D perhaps given as TRBD1 or TRBD2 (5 bases each). The CDR3 contains 13 residues. The germline gives CDR1 SEHNR, CDR2 FQNEAQ (reference sequence). CDR3 loop: CASSPGRVYEQYF. CDR3 coding DNA: TGCGCCAGCAGCCCGGGACGAGTCTACGAGCAGTACTTC. The full variable domain, rest sourced from reference TRBV7-9 and TRBJ2-7, is DTGVSQNPRHKITKRGQNVTFRCDPISEHNRLYWYRQTLGQGPEFLTYFQNEAQLEKSRLLSDRFSAERPKGSFSTLEIQRTEQGDSAMYLCASSPGRVYEQYFGPGTRLTVT.

This chain joins TRBV24-1 and TRBJ1-5, with TRBD1 as a possible D gene (5 bases). Trimming cost V 3 bases and J 3 bases, with 23 bases left between them. Germline V gene data show CDR1 as KGHDR and CDR2 as SFDVKD. This CDR3 is 19 amino acids long. CDR3 DNA sequence: TGTGCCACCAGTGATGGAAACGTGATTGGGGACGGCGACAATCAGCCCCAGCATTTT. Amino acid sequence: CATSDGNVIGDGDNQPQHF.

V is TRBV7-9 and J is TRBJ2-3, with unresolved D. This CDR3 region has 15 residues. The V gene's germline CDR1 is SEHNR and CDR2 FQNEAQ (reference sequence). V lost 2 bases, J lost 2 bases, and 11 bases lay in between. The CDR3 coding sequence is TGTGCCAGCAGCTTAAGAGGCCAAAACACAGATACGCAGTATTTT. Translated: CASSLRGQNTDTQYF.

This clonotype has a single count. V gene TRBV5-4 combines with J gene TRBJ2-5, with D unclear. V dropped 4 bases and J dropped 4 bases, with 17 bases sitting between them. Germline V CDR1 and CDR2: SGHNT, YYREEE (reference sequence). The CDR3 is made up of 15 amino acids. The CDR3 bases are TGTGCCAGCAGCACTCACCTTGTGGCAGGAGAGACCCAGTACTTC. Encoded protein: CASSTHLVAGETQYF.

V usage is TRBV5-4 and J usage is TRBJ1-6; tentative D call: TRBD1 (6 bases). Germline loops: CDR1 SGHNT, CDR2 YYREEE (reference sequence). The CDR3 sequence is 18 residues long. V lost 1 base to trimming and J lost 0 bases, with 14 bases between them. The chain's CDR3 is CASSLRQGSSSYNSPLHF. In DNA, the CDR3 is TGTGCCAGCAGCTTGAGGCAGGGGAGTAGCTCCTATAATTCACCCCTCCACTTT. Based on the CDR3 plus reference TRBV5-4 and TRBJ1-6, the full variable domain is ETGVTQSPTHLIKTRGQQVTLRCSSQSGHNTVSWYQQALGQGPQFIFQYYREEENGRGNFPPRFSGLQFPNYSSELNVNALELDDSALYLCASSLRQGSSSYNSPLHFGNGTRLTVT.

The chain has TRBV5-1 and TRBJ2-1; D possibly uses TRBD1 or TRBD2 (6 bases each). V was clipped by 3 bases and J by 1 base, with 8 bases between them. This CDR3 contains 14 residues. The germline V gene encodes CDR1 SGHRS and CDR2 YFSETQ. The CDR3 DNA follows: TGCGCCAGCAGCTGGGGGGCGTCCTACAATGAGCAGTTCTTC. It encodes CASSWGASYNEQFF.